A single sample gave rise to the 32 T cell receptor beta chains below, sequenced in a study of immune cell composition in non-small cell lung cancer. Clones were read by immunoSEQ multiplex PCR, and TCRdb kept only the in-frame ones, dropping some. The sample carries around 1,200 clones, less than 85% recorded once. Sequencing was carried out using lung tumor tissue. Receptors were obtained from a human donor with non-small cell lung cancer.

This clone was observed a handful of times. This chain uses TRBV6-5 with TRBJ1-4, with 8 bases lining up with TRBD1. The CDR3 is made up of 14 amino acids. The V segment lost 5 bases and the J segment 8 bases; nucleotides outside the gene matches: 7. CDR1 is MNHEY, CDR2 SVGAGI, per germline. The CDR3 is CASSAGGEREKLFF. The CDR3 nucleotides are TGTGCCAGCAGTGCAGGGGGCGAGAGGGAAAAACTGTTTTTT.

The V gene is TRBV7-9, the J gene TRBJ2-5; perhaps TRBD2 as D (5 bases). The CDR3 has 14 amino acids. Germline V gives CDR1 SEHNR, CDR2 FQNEAQ (reference sequence). V lost 1 base to trimming and J lost 4 bases, with 10 bases between them. The CDR3 spells CASSLVEGPETQYF. In DNA, the CDR3 is TGTGCCAGCAGCTTAGTCGAGGGTCCAGAGACCCAGTACTTC.

The rearrangement joins TRBV2 to TRBJ1-1, with TRBD1 matching 7 bases. The V and J ends lost 4 bases and 7 bases, in that order; junction bases with no gene match: 3. From germline, CDR1 is SNHLY and CDR2 FYNNEI. The CDR3 is 12 amino acids. CDR3 residues: CASSGAGGEAFF. For the CDR3, the DNA is TGTGCCAGCAGTGGAGCAGGGGGTGAAGCTTTCTTT.

This clone has only a few counts. This rearrangement joins TRBV25-1 to TRBJ1-5, with TRBD1 identical over 9 bases. The V gene's germline CDR1 is MGHDK and CDR2 SYGVNS. The junction had 5 bases not matched to a gene; V was cut back by 6 bases and J by 5 bases. This CDR3 spans 14 amino acids. The CDR3 nucleotides are TGTGCCAGCAGCGGACAGGGGCTGGATCAGCCCCAGCATTTT. Encoded protein: CASSGQGLDQPQHF.

This clone is termed hyperexpanded. The V call is TRBV5-6, the J call TRBJ1-2, with 8 bases identical to TRBD1. V dropped 4 bases and J dropped 7; count of bases not matched to a gene: 6. Germline loops: CDR1 SGHDT, CDR2 YYEEEE. The CDR3 is made up of 13 amino acids. The CDR3 nucleotides read TGTGCCAGCAGCGTCGGGACAGGCGGTGGCTACACCTTC. Translating it yields CASSVGTGGGYTF.

The rearrangement uses TRBV27 and TRBJ1-1; 7 bases align to TRBD1. The germline V gene has CDR1 MNHEY and CDR2 SMNVEV (reference sequence). With 6 bases clipped from V and 1 base from J, the junction kept 8 bases outside the gene matches. The CDR3 has 15 amino acids. CDR3 in DNA: TGTGCCAGCAGCCCCCGGGACAGCAAGAACACTGAAGCTTTCTTT. It is translated as CASSPRDSKNTEAFF.

V is TRBV2 and J is TRBJ2-1, with TRBD2 matching 15 bases. In germline, CDR1 is SNHLY, CDR2 FYNNEI. Trimming removed 6 bases from V and 6 bases from J; junction bases left unmatched: 6. The CDR3 loop spans 16 amino acids. The DNA for the CDR3 is TGTGCCAGCAGGGGAGGACTAGCGGGGGGGATCAATGAGCAGTTCTTC. Translated, it gives CASRGGLAGGINEQFF.

The V and J genes are TRBV27 and TRBJ1-6, with 9 bases matching TRBD1. CDR3 size: 15 residues. V lost 5 bases and J lost 7; bases outside the gene matches: 6. CDR1 and CDR2 (germline): MNHEY, SMNVEV (reference sequence). CDR3 DNA sequence: TGTGCCAGCAGTCCGATAGGACAGGGGAATTCACCCCTCCACTTT. Protein: CASSPIGQGNSPLHF.

The J gene is TRBJ1-2, the V gene TRBV2; 9 bases align to TRBD1. Germline V gives CDR1 SNHLY, CDR2 FYNNEI. The CDR3 runs 14 residues. Trimming removed 1 base from V and 7 bases from J; junction bases left unmatched: 4. The CDR3 coding sequence is TGTGCCAGCAGTGAAGGGCGGGACAGGGCTGGCTACACCTTC. Residues: CASSEGRDRAGYTF. Together with reference TRBV2 and TRBJ1-2, the CDR3 gives the full variable domain: EPEVTQTPSHQVTQMGQEVILRCVPISNHLYFYWYRQILGQKVEFLVSFYNNEISEKSEIFDDQFSVERPDGSNFTLKIRSTKLEDSAMYFCASSEGRDRAGYTFGSGTRLTVV.

The chain links TRBV29-1 to TRBJ1-1; D call uncertain. The germline gives CDR1 SQVTM, CDR2 ANQGSEA. The CDR3 is 13 residues long. Trimming stripped 5 bases from V and 4 bases from J, with 14 bases between. This CDR3 reads CSVKLPGGTEAFF. CDR3 in DNA: TGCAGCGTTAAGCTTCCAGGAGGCACTGAAGCTTTCTTT.

This chain links TRBV5-6 with TRBJ1-5; 9 bases align to TRBD1. This CDR3 region has 15 residues. Germline V lookup: CDR1 SGHDT, CDR2 YYEEEE. The ends lost 0 bases at V and 5 bases at J; junction bases unmatched: 3. The CDR3 here is CASSLGTGEHQPQHF. For the CDR3, the DNA is TGTGCCAGCAGCTTGGGGACAGGGGAACATCAGCCCCAGCATTTT.

CDR3: CASSYVKNFGPGELFF. For the CDR3, the DNA is TGTGCCAGCAGTTACGTCAAGAATTTTGGCCCCGGGGAGCTGTTTTTT. This chain uses TRBV6-5 with TRBJ2-2; D is uncertain. Germline CDR1 is MNHEY and CDR2 is SVGAGI. V gave up 2 bases and J gave up 6 bases, with 16 bases separating them. This CDR3 comprises 16 residues.

This rearrangement joins TRBV11-3 to TRBJ2-7; D not certain. Germline CDR1 reads SGHNT; CDR2 reads YENEEA. Between the trimmed V and J ends, which lost 2 bases and 2 bases, there was a span of 4 bases. The length of the CDR3 is 12 residues. CDR3 DNA sequence: TGTGCCAGCAGCTTAATAACCTACGAGCAGTACTTC. Translated, it gives CASSLITYEQYF. The full variable domain, completed using reference TRBV11-3 and TRBJ2-7, is EAGVVQSPRYKIIEKKQPVAFWCNPISGHNTLYWYLQNLGQGPELLIRYENEEAVDDSQLPKDRFSAERLKGVDSTLKIQPAELGDSAVYLCASSLITYEQYFGPGTRLTVT.

The rearrangement joins TRBV10-3 to TRBJ2-5; 8 nucleotides align to TRBD2. The V and J ends lost 10 bases and 3 bases, in that order; junction bases with no gene match: 7. Looked up from germline, CDR1 is ENHRY and CDR2 is SYGVKD. The CDR3 runs to 13 residues. CDR3 sequence: CATATSEKETQYF. The CDR3 nucleotides are TGTGCCACGGCGACTAGCGAGAAAGAGACCCAGTACTTC.

The CDR3 DNA sequence: TGTGCCAGTAGTCCCGACAGGGGGAGCACAGATACGCAGTATTTT. Translated, it gives CASSPDRGSTDTQYF. V usage is TRBV19 and J usage is TRBJ2-3; 9 bases agree with TRBD1. Germline trimming cut 5 bases from V and 0 bases from J; bases unmatched to any gene: 3. The germline CDR1 and CDR2 sequences are LNHDA and SQIVND (reference sequence). The CDR3 covers 15 residues. Full variable domain (missing parts from reference TRBV19 and TRBJ2-3): DGGITQSPKYLFRKEGQNVTLSCEQNLNHDAMYWYRQDPGQGLRLIYYSQIVNDFQKGDIAEGYSVSREKKESFPLTVTSAQKNPTAFYLCASSPDRGSTDTQYFGPGTRLTVL.

The rearrangement joins TRBV19 to TRBJ2-1, with TRBD1 as a possible D gene (6 bases). The germline V and J ends were trimmed by 9 bases and 6 bases, with 18 bases remaining between them. The germline V gene has CDR1 LNHDA and CDR2 SQIVND (reference sequence). The CDR3 loop spans 14 amino acids. CDR3 DNA sequence: TGTGCCAGGGGCCGGGCAGGGGACCCCAATGAGCAGTTCTTC. It encodes CARGRAGDPNEQFF.

This clone was counted once. The chain couples TRBV9 to TRBJ2-7, with 9 bases matching TRBD1. Germline V gene sequence: CDR1 SGDLS, CDR2 YYNGEE. The CDR3 spans 15 residues. Trimming cost V 0 bases and J 6 bases; bases outside gene matches: 7. The CDR3 protein is CASSVDGGTGREQYF. CDR3 DNA: TGTGCCAGCAGCGTAGATGGAGGGACAGGGCGCGAGCAGTACTTC. Drawing the rest from reference TRBV9 and TRBJ2-7, the complete variable domain is DSGVTQTPKHLITATGQRVTLRCSPRSGDLSVYWYQQSLDQGLQFLIQYYNGEERAKGNILERFSAQQFPDLHSELNLSSLELGDSALYFCASSVDGGTGREQYFGPGTRLTVT.

V and J are TRBV4-1 and TRBJ1-1; D not certain. The CDR3 length is 17 residues. V lost 0 bases, J lost 0 bases, and 14 bases lay in between. Germline CDR1 reads MGHRA; CDR2 reads YSYEKL. The chain's CDR3 is CASSQDMSGGLNTEAFF. The CDR3 DNA reads TGCGCCAGCAGCCAAGATATGTCGGGCGGGCTGAACACTGAAGCTTTCTTT.

The chain recombines TRBV7-2 with TRBJ2-7, with 10 bases identical to TRBD2. The CDR3 loop spans 16 amino acids. After removal of 5 bases from V and 2 bases from J, the junction contained 9 bases not matched to a gene. CDR1 and CDR2 from the germline V gene are SGHTA and FQGNSA. The CDR3 loop reads CASSRNLAGVAYEQYF. The CDR3 nucleotides are TGTGCCAGCAGCCGAAACCTAGCGGGAGTCGCCTACGAGCAGTACTTC. The full variable domain, rest sourced from reference TRBV7-2 and TRBJ2-7, is GAGVSQSPSNKVTEKGKDVELRCDPISGHTALYWYRQSLGQGLEFLIYFQGNSAPDKSGLPSDRFSAERTGGSVSTLTIQRTQQEDSAVYLCASSRNLAGVAYEQYFGPGTRLTVT.

The chain combines TRBV19 with TRBJ2-1; D might be TRBD2 (6 bases). The germline gives CDR1 LNHDA, CDR2 SQIVND (reference sequence). V was clipped by 6 bases and J by 5 bases, with 17 bases between them. This CDR3 is 15 amino acids long. CDR3 DNA sequence: TGTGCCAGTAGCCCTTATGATGGAGGGAACAATGAGCAGTTCTTC. Protein: CASSPYDGGNNEQFF.

The chain couples TRBV6-5 to TRBJ2-2; TRBD1 aligns across 10 bases. The germline CDR1 and CDR2 sequences are MNHEY and SVGAGI. The CDR3 runs to 15 residues. V shed 2 bases, J shed 6 bases, and the junction held 3 bases outside the gene matches. The DNA of the CDR3 is TGTGCCAGCAGTTACGAAGGGACAGGGGCCGGGGAGCTGTTTTTT. Protein product: CASSYEGTGAGELFF.

The chain links TRBV7-2 to TRBJ2-3, with 9 bases aligning to TRBD2. Germline V gene sequence: CDR1 SGHTA, CDR2 FQGNSA. The CDR3 sequence is 16 residues long. Trimming removed 1 base from V and 3 bases from J; junction bases left unmatched: 5. The CDR3 spells CASSLEGRGGTDTQYF. DNA for the CDR3: TGTGCCAGCAGCTTAGAAGGGCGGGGGGGAACAGATACGCAGTATTTT.

The rearrangement joins TRBV4-1 to TRBJ2-1, with 7 bases lining up with TRBD2. CDR3 size: 17 residues. J was trimmed by 0 bases and V by 3 bases; bases with no gene match: 8. CDR1 and CDR2 from the germline V gene are MGHRA and YSYEKL. CDR3 DNA sequence: TGCGCCAGCAGCCACCCTATAGCGGGTAGCTCCTACAATGAGCAGTTCTTC. This gives the protein CASSHPIAGSSYNEQFF.

The sample holds one count of this clone. The V and J genes are TRBV7-9 and TRBJ2-2; 8 nucleotides agree with TRBD2. The V segment lost 8 bases and the J segment 5 bases; nucleotides outside the gene matches: 7. Germline values: CDR1 SEHNR, CDR2 FQNEAQ (reference sequence). This CDR3 has 14 residues. CDR3 protein: CASSRGGLTGELFF. In DNA form, the CDR3 reads TGTGCCAGCTCTCGGGGGGGTCTGACCGGGGAGCTGTTTTTT.

The rearrangement links TRBV5-1 to TRBJ1-3; perhaps TRBD1 as D (6 bases). The germline gives CDR1 SGHRS, CDR2 YFSETQ. Trimming took 0 bases from V and 0 from J, leaving 13 bases between them. The CDR3 spans 17 residues. The CDR3 region is CASSLVLGGVSGNTIYF. The DNA of the CDR3 is TGCGCCAGCAGCTTGGTCCTAGGGGGGGTCTCTGGAAACACCATATATTTT.

The rearrangement joins TRBV27 to TRBJ2-1; 15 nucleotides match TRBD2. The CDR3 has 19 amino acids. CDR1 is MNHEY, CDR2 SMNVEV, per germline (reference sequence). The V gene end was trimmed by 1 base and the J gene end by 8 bases; junction bases not matched to a gene: 12. CDR3 nucleotides: TGTGCCAGCAGTTTATTCTCAGGACTAGCGGGAGGGCCGTCTTATGAGCAGTTCTTC. Its translation: CASSLFSGLAGGPSYEQFF.

CDR3 sequence: CASSLWDRVISNTGELFF. In DNA, the CDR3 is TGTGCCAGCAGCTTATGGGACAGGGTCATATCGAACACCGGGGAGCTGTTTTTT. The J gene is TRBJ2-2, the V gene TRBV5-6, with 9 nucleotides matching TRBD1. CDR1 SGHDT and CDR2 YYEEEE come from the germline V gene. The CDR3 has 18 amino acids. Trimming took 2 bases from V and 0 from J; bases not matched to a gene: 8.

The rearrangement links TRBV4-1 to TRBJ2-7; 9 bases fit TRBD1. Germline V CDR1 and CDR2: MGHRA, YSYEKL. The CDR3 spans 15 residues. J gave up 4 bases and V 0 bases, and 4 bases lay outside the gene matches. This CDR3 reads CASSQEDRGTYEQYF. The CDR3 DNA is TGCGCCAGCAGCCAAGAAGACAGGGGGACGTACGAGCAGTACTTC.

About this clone itself: A junction boundary mismatches the germline segment, possibly from a read error. This sequence joins TRBV6-1 and TRBJ2-1; 7 bases match TRBD2. The CDR3 consists of 17 residues. Germline V gene data show CDR1 as MNHNS and CDR2 as SASEGT. The DNA of the CDR3 is TGTGCCAGCAGTGAAGCGCTTCTGGGGACTTCGGGGGGACGCCTCCTCTTC. Encoded protein: CASSEALLGTSGGRLLF.

The chain uses TRBV7-9 and TRBJ2-1; 7 nucleotides line up with TRBD2. The CDR3 has 13 amino acids. Germline V CDR1 and CDR2: SEHNR, FQNEAQ (reference sequence). The trim removed 3 bases at V and 10 bases at J, leaving 6 bases unmatched. CDR3 residues: CASSFGGTGEQFF. For the CDR3, the DNA is TGTGCCAGCAGCTTCGGGGGGACGGGGGAGCAGTTCTTC.

V is TRBV5-1 and J is TRBJ2-2, with TRBD1 identical over 7 bases. The germline V gene encodes CDR1 SGHRS and CDR2 YFSETQ. This CDR3 is built from 15 residues. The V and J ends lost 4 bases and 5 bases, in that order; junction bases with no gene match: 8. CDR3 DNA: TGCGCCAGCAGCATTCGGACAGGTTATACCGGGGAGCTGTTTTTT. Translating it yields CASSIRTGYTGELFF. Together with reference TRBV5-1 and TRBJ2-2, the CDR3 gives the full variable domain: KAGVTQTPRYLIKTRGQQVTLSCSPISGHRSVSWYQQTPGQGLQFLFEYFSETQRNKGNFPGRFSGRQFSNSRSEMNVSTLELGDSALYLCASSIRTGYTGELFFGEGSRLTVL.

The chain joins TRBV6-1 to TRBJ2-1; possible D gene TRBD2, 6 bases. Germline CDR1 reads MNHNS; CDR2 reads SASEGT. V dropped 1 base and J dropped 9 bases, with 13 bases sitting between them. The CDR3 runs to 14 residues. For the CDR3, the DNA is TGTGCCAGCAGTGAAGTGGGGGATAGCGGTGAGCAGTTCTTC. Translating gives CASSEVGDSGEQFF.